A single sample is the source of the 15 T cell receptor beta chains below, sequenced in a study of metastatic and nonmetastatic thyroid tumors. TCRdb reanalyzed the PCR reads via MiXCR. The sample lists 10,000 to 15,000 clones; 28% were seen once. There were no patients who had received any treatment before thyroid surgery. What was sequenced was tumor tissue. Receptor source: a female donor with papillary thyroid cancer or a benign thyroid nodule (not recorded which). Some clones in this sample may be carry-over from other donors' samples.

Comment on this clone: A much larger clonotype is one base distant, so this may be a read error. This specimen includes other DNA sequences encoding the same CDR3. This chain connects TRBV4-1 to TRBJ2-4, with D perhaps being TRBD1 or TRBD2 (5 bases each). The CDR3 covers 15 residues. Germline loops: CDR1 MGHRA, CDR2 YSYEKL. Trimming pared 0 bases from V and 8 bases from J, leaving 14 bases between. The CDR3 DNA follows: TGCGCCAGCAGCCAAGATGCGGGCGTCAGGGACATTCAGTACTTC. Protein product: CASSQDAGVRDIQYF.

In its sample, this clone was seen a few times. The chain uses TRBV12-3 or TRBV12-4 and TRBJ1-1, with a tentative D call TRBD1 (5 bases). The CDR3 consists of 16 residues. V lost 1 base, J lost 5 bases, and 17 bases lay in between. The CDR3 DNA reads TGTGCCAGCAGTTTAGAGCCAGGACAAGAGAAAACTGAAGCTTTCTTT. As protein: CASSLEPGQEKTEAFF.

By sample fraction, this clone is medium-sized. The chain carries TRBV6-2 or TRBV6-3 and TRBJ1-1; no clear D gene. V was shortened by 2 bases and J by 1 base, with 17 bases between the two germline ends. The CDR3 has 17 amino acids. Germline V CDR1 and CDR2: MNHEY, SVGEGT. In DNA form, the CDR3 reads TGTGCCAGCAGTTACCAGAAAGGGCTCTGGGGGAACACTGAAGCTTTCTTT. It encodes CASSYQKGLWGNTEAFF.

The chain is built from TRBV11-2 and TRBJ2-7; 7 bases line up with TRBD1. Germline CDR1 reads SGHAT; CDR2 reads FQNNGV. V shed 6 bases, J shed 3 bases, and the junction held 11 bases outside the gene matches. There are 15 residues in the CDR3. The CDR3 DNA is TGTGCCAGCAGGCCGACAAGGGGGCGCATCTACGAGCAGTACTTC. Translated, it gives CASRPTRGRIYEQYF.

In its sample, this clone ranks as medium-sized. J is TRBJ1-6 and V is TRBV18; 8 bases agree with TRBD1. This CDR3 comprises 15 residues. Losses at the gene ends were 3 bases for V and 7 bases for J; bases not matched to a gene: 5. Germline-derived CDR1 and CDR2 are KGHSH and LQKENI. The CDR3 protein is CASSPRQGRNSPLHF. The CDR3 region has the DNA TGTGCCAGCTCACCCCGACAGGGGAGGAATTCACCCCTCCACTTT.

This clone was found once. This sequence joins TRBV20-1 and TRBJ2-5; 8 bases agree with TRBD2. The J call may be in error: the DNA end matches TRBJ2-1 better. Germline V CDR1 and CDR2: DFQATT, SNEGSKA (reference sequence). There are 15 residues in the CDR3. For the CDR3, the DNA is TGCAGTTCCCGAGGGACTAGTGGGAGGGCCGGTGTGCAGTTCTTC. This codes for CSSRGTSGRAGVQFF.

CDR3 sequence reads: CEGSDRGRGEDQPQHF. CDR3 sequence (DNA): TGTGAAGGCAGTGATCGAGGGCGGGGGGAAGATCAGCCCCAGCATTTT. The chain links TRBV6-1 to TRBJ1-5, with D possibly matching TRBD1 (5 bases). The germline gives CDR1 MNHNS, CDR2 SASEGT. The CDR3 covers 16 residues.

This clone has at least ten counts. The chain carries TRBV7-9 and TRBJ2-1; tentatively, D is TRBD2 (5 bases). The length of the CDR3 is 15 residues. V was cut by 2 bases and J by 4 bases, with 12 bases left in between. Germline V gene sequence: CDR1 SEHNR, CDR2 FQNEAQ (reference sequence). CDR3 DNA: TGTGCCAGCAGCTTACGGCGGGCCGGATACAATGAGCAGTTCTTC. Translating it yields CASSLRRAGYNEQFF. The whole variable domain, remainder taken from reference TRBV7-9 and TRBJ2-1, is DTGVSQNPRHKITKRGQNVTFRCDPISEHNRLYWYRQTLGQGPEFLTYFQNEAQLEKSRLLSDRFSAERPKGSFSTLEIQRTEQGDSAMYLCASSLRRAGYNEQFFGPGTRLTVL.

This clone was seen only a few times. The genes are TRBV19 and TRBJ1-6, with 8 bases that match TRBD1. The CDR3 covers 13 residues. CDR1 is LNHDA and CDR2 is SQIVND in the germline V gene (reference sequence). V was pared by 6 bases and J by 10 bases, with 5 bases of the junction left unmatched. The CDR3 here is CASSDRGGSPLHF. The CDR3 nucleotides are TGTGCCAGTAGCGACAGGGGAGGGTCACCCCTCCACTTT.

This clone was observed many times. The chain couples TRBV19 to TRBJ1-5; the D is unclear. Deletions cut 8 bases from V and 3 bases from J, with 14 bases between. This CDR3 region has 14 residues. Looked up from germline, CDR1 is LNHDA and CDR2 is SQIVND (reference sequence). The chain's CDR3 is CASCTERINQPQHF. The CDR3 DNA is TGTGCCAGTTGCACAGAGAGGATCAATCAGCCCCAGCATTTT.

In this sample, this clone turned up a few times. V usage is TRBV6-1 and J usage is TRBJ2-7, with a possible D match to TRBD2 (5 bases). The CDR3 loop spans 13 amino acids. Trimming pared 9 bases from V and 4 bases from J, leaving 16 bases between. In germline, CDR1 is MNHNS, CDR2 SASEGT. CDR3 sequence reads: CASWTRPPYEQYF. The CDR3 DNA reads TGTGCCAGTTGGACTCGGCCCCCTTACGAGCAGTACTTC.

This clone appeared a few times. The chain joins TRBV19 to TRBJ2-5; the D gene is possibly TRBD2 (6 bases). Germline CDR1 is LNHDA and CDR2 is SQIVND (reference sequence). The V gene lost 1 base and the J gene lost 12 bases, with 9 bases spanning the gap. The CDR3 totals 11 residues. CDR3 nucleotides: TGTGCCAGTAGTATAGGGGAGGCCAAGTACTTC. Translation: CASSIGEAKYF.

This clone was found many times. The chain is built from TRBV5-1 and TRBJ2-3; possible D gene TRBD2, 5 bases. CDR1 is SGHRS, CDR2 YFSETQ, per germline. V lost 7 bases and J 2 bases, leaving 8 bases between the germline ends. The CDR3 sequence is 12 residues long. The CDR3 protein is CASADYTDTQYF. DNA of the CDR3: TGCGCCAGCGCAGACTACACAGATACGCAGTATTTT.

This clone was picked up many times. The genes are TRBV10-3 and TRBJ1-1; possible D gene TRBD1, 5 bases. The CDR3 covers 15 residues. CDR1 and CDR2 (germline): ENHRY, SYGVKD. V lost 6 bases to trimming and J lost 5 bases, with 19 bases between them. Here the CDR3 reads CAISDPAGWRTEAFF. The CDR3, as DNA: TGTGCCATCAGCGACCCCGCAGGGTGGCGGACTGAAGCTTTCTTT.

Only a few counts were recorded for this clone. The chain combines TRBV6-1 with TRBJ2-7; TRBD1 agrees at 7 bases. Trimming removed 6 bases from V and 4 bases from J; junction bases left unmatched: 18. Germline CDR1 and CDR2: MNHNS and SASEGT. CDR3 size: 17 residues. The CDR3 spells CASSHQGPGTVFYEQYF. The CDR3 bases are TGTGCCAGCAGCCATCAGGGACCTGGGACAGTATTTTACGAGCAGTACTTC.